Listed below are T cell receptor beta chains from one sample, sequenced in a study of technical replicates of blood from a handful of donors. TCRdb's copy holds only in-frame clones and misses some; the assay was immunoSEQ multiplex PCR. The sample gives approximately 92,000 clones, approximately 96% of which show up once; almost 0.35% is in the top ten. Material: T cells isolated from PBMCs. The origin of the receptors is a human donor in good health. Both conserved end residues are part of each CDR3. A D gene is named only where the DNA matches it firmly. The size entry is marked missing in some rows and otherwise reads once, few, many or a size class.

CDR3nt	CDR3aa	d_gene	v_gene	j_gene	abundance
TGTGCCAGCAGCTTCTCGACTCACCCCGAGCAGTACTTC	CASSFSTHPEQYF	NA	TRBV7-9	TRBJ2-7	NA
TGTGCCAGCAGCTCACCGGGACAGGGGTGGAATGAGCAGTTCTTC	CASSSPGQGWNEQFF	TRBD1	TRBV5-6	TRBJ2-1	NA
TGTGCCAGTAGTCTGCAGAACCCCTGGACTGATGAAAAACTGTTTTTT	CASSLQNPWTDEKLFF	NA	TRBV19	TRBJ1-4	once
TGTGCCAGCAGCCACGGGGGGCACGAGCAGTACTTC	CASSHGGHEQYF	NA	TRBV27	TRBJ2-7	NA
TGTGCCACCAGCAGAGGTACCAGAAAAGAGACCCAGTACTTC	CATSRGTRKETQYF	NA	TRBV15	TRBJ2-5	NA
TGTGCCAGCAGCTTTAGACAGGGGAGGGGGGACACTGAAGCTTTCTTT	CASSFRQGRGDTEAFF	TRBD1	TRBV13	TRBJ1-1	NA
TGTGCCACCCTTATCACAACCGGCGGGAGAGGTGGGCAGTTCTTC	CATLITTGGRGGQFF	TRBD2	TRBV2	TRBJ2-1	NA
TGTGCCAGTACCCCGACTAGCGGGACAAACTACGAGCAGTACTTC	CASTPTSGTNYEQYF	TRBD2	TRBV19	TRBJ2-7	NA
TGTGCCAGCAGCGTAGATCCGGGAGTGAGTGAAAAACTGTTTTTT	CASSVDPGVSEKLFF	NA	TRBV9	TRBJ1-4	NA
TGTGCCAGCTCACCGGGACTAGCGGGACAGGGGACCGGGGAGCTGTTTTTT	CASSPGLAGQGTGELFF	TRBD2	TRBV18	TRBJ2-2	NA
TGCGCCAGCAGGGACACAGGGGTCATGGCTTTCTTT	CASRDTGVMAFF	TRBD1	TRBV4-1	TRBJ1-1	NA
TGCGCCAGCAGCCAACAGTCTAGCGGTTCCAGCACAGATACGCAGTATTTT	CASSQQSSGSSTDTQYF	TRBD2	TRBV4-1	TRBJ2-3	NA
TGTGCCATCAGTGATCGTTTTGTGGGAGGGATCAACAATGAGCAGTTCTTC	CAISDRFVGGINNEQFF	TRBD2	TRBV10-3	TRBJ2-1	NA
TGTGCCAGCAGCTTAGAGGGGCTAGAGGATGAGCAGTTCTTC	CASSLEGLEDEQFF	NA	TRBV11-2	TRBJ2-1	NA
TGTGCCAGCAGCTTCTCCGGGAGCTCCCACGAGCAGTACTTC	CASSFSGSSHEQYF	NA	TRBV7-9	TRBJ2-7	NA
TGTGCCAGCTCACCTACAGGGGTAGAGACCCAGTACTTC	CASSPTGVETQYF	TRBD1	TRBV18	TRBJ2-5	NA
TGTGCCAGCAAGCCCGCCCTAGCGGGCTACGAGCAGTACTTC	CASKPALAGYEQYF	TRBD2	TRBV28	TRBJ2-7	NA
TGTGCCAGCAGCTTTGCCCCAGCGGGCTACGAGCAGTACTTC	CASSFAPAGYEQYF	NA	TRBV7-8	TRBJ2-7	NA
TGTGCTAGTGGTTTGATTACCACAGGGGCAGGCGGGGAGCTGTTTTTT	CASGLITTGAGGELFF	TRBD1	TRBV12-5	TRBJ2-2	NA
TGTGCCAGCAGTTTAACAGTAGGGCGGCAGGGAGGAAACTACTTC	CASSLTVGRQGGNYF	NA	TRBV28	TRBJ2-7	NA
TGTGCCAGCAGCTTCAGCGGGAACTACGAGCAGTACTTC	CASSFSGNYEQYF	TRBD2	TRBV11-2	TRBJ2-7	NA